What follows are 21 T cell receptor beta chains derived from one specimen sequenced in a study of response to subunit inactivated influenza vaccine. TCRdb re-analysed the RT-PCR reads in MiXCR, keeping a single row per CDR3 protein. The table records fewer than 600,000 distinct CDR3 sequences, roughly 7.9% of them present only once. Sequenced here: PBMCs from blood, sampled about 23 months after vaccination. All receptors derive from a man in his fifties or sixties who received an inactivated influenza vaccine.

This clonotype was counted between two and nine times. V gene TRBV28 combines with J gene TRBJ2-3, with 15 bases identical to TRBD2. V shed 6 bases, J shed 11 bases, and the junction held 9 bases outside the gene matches. Germline V gene data show CDR1 as MDHEN and CDR2 as SYDVKM. The CDR3 length is 15 residues. The CDR3 DNA follows: TGTGCCAGCAGGACGACGGGACTAGCGGGAGGAATGCAGTATTTT. Translated, it gives CASRTTGLAGGMQYF.

This clonotype was counted a few times. The chain uses TRBV6-5 and TRBJ2-7; possibly TRBD2 for D (5 bases). Germline loops: CDR1 MNHEY, CDR2 SVGAGI. V lost 2 bases to trimming and J lost 2 bases, with 19 bases between them. This CDR3 is 17 amino acids long. CDR3 sequence: CASSYGVRRGSTYEQYF. The DNA for the CDR3 is TGTGCCAGCAGTTACGGGGTGAGGAGAGGGTCCACCTACGAGCAGTACTTC.

This clonotype was seen many times. This chain connects TRBV20-1 to TRBJ1-6, with TRBD1 as a possible D gene (6 bases). The CDR3 extends over 15 amino acids. The V end was cut by 4 bases, the J end by 0 bases, with 10 bases between. CDR1 is DFQATT, CDR2 SNEGSKA, per germline (reference sequence). CDR3 in amino acids: CSAKQGGSYNSPLHF. DNA of the CDR3: TGCAGTGCTAAACAAGGGGGCTCCTATAATTCACCCCTCCACTTT.

This clonotype was recorded at least ten times. The chain employs TRBV9 and TRBJ2-2; D might be TRBD2 (5 bases). Trimming took off 4 bases at V and 7 bases at J, with 8 bases between the two ends. The CDR3 is 12 amino acids. The V gene's germline CDR1 is SGDLS and CDR2 YYNGEE. The CDR3 sequence is CASSPGVGELFF. CDR3 coding DNA: TGTGCCAGCAGCCCCGGGGTCGGGGAGCTGTTTTTT.

The gene calls are TRBV4-2 and TRBJ1-3; the D is unclear. CDR1 and CDR2 (germline): LGHNA, YNFKEQ. This CDR3 spans 15 amino acids. Trimming left V 1 base short and J 0 bases short, with 7 bases between. This chain's CDR3 is CASSQGDSSGNTIYF. As DNA, the CDR3 is TGTGCCAGCAGCCAAGGAGATTCCTCTGGAAACACCATATATTTT.

This clonotype was seen at least ten times. CDR3 sequence (DNA): TGTGCCAGCAGTTTGGGACAGCTTAGCAATCAGCCCCAGCATTTT. The encoded protein is CASSLGQLSNQPQHF. The chain links TRBV12-3 or TRBV12-4 to TRBJ1-5; 7 nucleotides line up with TRBD1. The CDR3 covers 15 residues. V gave up 3 bases and J gave up 0 bases; unmatched junction bases: 2.

This clonotype occurred many times. The chain uses TRBV27 and TRBJ2-1; 12 bases align to TRBD2. Germline loops: CDR1 MNHEY, CDR2 SMNVEV (reference sequence). The CDR3 consists of 16 residues. V was pared by 4 bases and J by 8 bases, with 9 bases of the junction left unmatched. This CDR3 is CASSSLGLAGFDEQFF. The CDR3 coding sequence is TGTGCCAGCAGTTCCCTCGGACTAGCGGGATTCGATGAGCAGTTCTTC.

This clonotype was seen a handful of times. A much more abundant neighbour one base away suggests this may be a read error. The chain joins TRBV4-1 to TRBJ2-3; no clear D. In germline, CDR1 is MGHRA, CDR2 YSYEKL. With 1 base removed from V and 0 bases from J, the gap between germline ends came to 8 bases. The CDR3 sequence is 15 residues long. CDR3 sequence (DNA): TGCGCCAGCAGCCAAGCGTCAGGCAGCACAGATACGCAGTATTTT. Translated, it gives CASSQASGSTDTQYF.

Concerning this clonotype: This CDR3 is missing its conserved last phenylalanine or tryptophan, likely due to a read error. The chain uses TRBV5-1 and TRBJ2-3, with TRBD2 identical over 7 bases. Germline CDR1 reads SGHRS; CDR2 reads YFSETQ. The CDR3 spans 14 residues. Trimming removed 4 bases from V and 3 bases from J; junction bases left unmatched: 5. CDR3 protein: CASSPPGGTDTQYS. The CDR3 bases are TGCGCCAGCAGCCCGCCCGGGGGGACAGATACGCAGTATTCT.

As DNA, the CDR3 is TGTGCCAGCAGCTTAGAACGTCGGGGAACCGGGGAGCTGTTTTTT. This translates into CASSLERRGTGELFF. J is TRBJ2-2 and V is TRBV7-2, with D maybe TRBD2 (5 bases). Germline CDR1 is SGHTA and CDR2 is FQGNSA. V dropped 1 base and J dropped 5 bases, with 11 bases sitting between them. The CDR3 sequence is 15 residues long.

This chain joins TRBV5-1 and TRBJ1-3; 9 bases are a match to TRBD1. CDR1 is SGHRS and CDR2 is YFSETQ in the germline V gene. The length of the CDR3 is 15 residues. Trimming took 4 bases from V and 2 from J; bases not matched to a gene: 4. CDR3 in DNA: TGCGCCAGCAGCCGACAGGGGGATGCTGGAAACACCATATATTTT. Amino acids: CASSRQGDAGNTIYF.

This clonotype occurred many times. The rearrangement uses TRBV5-1 and TRBJ1-1; no definite D call. The CDR3 covers 14 residues. Trimming shortened V by 4 bases and J by 1 base, and 11 bases separated the two germline ends. Germline V gene sequence: CDR1 SGHRS, CDR2 YFSETQ. CDR3 loop: CASSVNWENTEAFF. Here the CDR3 DNA reads TGCGCCAGCAGCGTGAACTGGGAGAACACTGAAGCTTTCTTT.

This clonotype was seen at least ten times. The V call is TRBV6-2 or TRBV6-3, the J call TRBJ2-3; TRBD2 matches 7 bases. The CDR3 length is 14 residues. The V gene's germline CDR1 is MNHEY and CDR2 SVGEGT. The trim removed 7 bases at V and 2 bases at J, leaving 6 bases unmatched. CDR3 in DNA: TGTGCCAGCACCCGGGGGGACCCCACAGATACGCAGTATTTT. Protein: CASTRGDPTDTQYF.

This clonotype has a count of ten or more. The chain is built from TRBV9 and TRBJ2-2; possibly TRBD1 or TRBD2 for D (6 bases each). CDR1 and CDR2 from the germline V gene are SGDLS and YYNGEE. This CDR3 has 17 amino acids. The germline V and J ends were trimmed by 5 bases and 4 bases, with 21 bases remaining between them. The CDR3 DNA is TGTGCCAGCAGTATTGCCCGTGTACAGGGAGGCACCGGGGAGCTGTTTTTT. It is translated as CASSIARVQGGTGELFF. Drawing the rest from reference TRBV9 and TRBJ2-2, the complete variable domain is DSGVTQTPKHLITATGQRVTLRCSPRSGDLSVYWYQQSLDQGLQFLIQYYNGEERAKGNILERFSAQQFPDLHSELNLSSLELGDSALYFCASSIARVQGGTGELFFGEGSRLTVL.

The rearrangement joins TRBV12-3 or TRBV12-4 to TRBJ2-3; 12 bases are shared with TRBD2. The CDR3 runs 14 residues. The junction had 3 bases not matched to a gene; V was cut back by 6 bases and J by 5 bases. In nucleotides, the CDR3 is TGTGCCAGCAGCACTAGCGGGGGGCTAGATACGCAGTATTTT. It yields the protein CASSTSGGLDTQYF.

This clonotype was observed a few times. J is TRBJ1-1 and V is TRBV7-2, with D perhaps matching TRBD1 (6 bases). V was trimmed by 6 bases and J by 0 bases, leaving 20 bases between them. Germline loops: CDR1 SGHTA, CDR2 FQGNSA. The CDR3 covers 17 residues. This CDR3 is CASSSPARDRMNTEAFF. CDR3 DNA sequence: TGTGCCAGCAGTTCCCCCGCCCGAGACAGGATGAACACTGAAGCTTTCTTT.

This chain links TRBV7-7 with TRBJ2-5; possible D gene TRBD1, 6 bases. The CDR3 covers 17 residues. Germline CDR1 SSHAT, CDR2 FNYEAQ (reference sequence). With 4 bases removed from V and 5 bases from J, the gap between germline ends came to 23 bases. The CDR3 bases are TGTGCCAGCAGCTCCGGGACCACAGGGAAGAAGAGGGAGACCCAGTACTTC. Amino acids: CASSSGTTGKKRETQYF. The full variable domain, in which reference TRBV7-7 and TRBJ2-5 provide the parts outside the CDR3, is GAGVSQSPRYKVTKRGQDVTLRCDPISSHATLYWYQQALGQGPEFLTYFNYEAQPDKSGLPSDRFSAERPEGSISTLTIQRTEQRDSAMYRCASSSGTTGKKRETQYFGPGTRLLVL.

The rearrangement links TRBV19 to TRBJ2-3; the D gene is possibly TRBD1 (5 bases). The germline V gene has CDR1 LNHDA and CDR2 SQIVND (reference sequence). The CDR3 is made up of 16 amino acids. V lost 6 bases, J lost 2 bases, and 18 bases lay in between. The CDR3 bases are TGTGCCAGTAGACCCCTCCAGGGTGAATTCACAGATACGCAGTATTTT. This encodes CASRPLQGEFTDTQYF. Full variable domain (remainder filled in from reference TRBV19 and TRBJ2-3): DGGITQSPKYLFRKEGQNVTLSCEQNLNHDAMYWYRQDPGQGLRLIYYSQIVNDFQKGDIAEGYSVSREKKESFPLTVTSAQKNPTAFYLCASRPLQGEFTDTQYFGPGTRLTVL.

This clonotype was found many times. This chain links TRBV3-1 with TRBJ2-1, with 9 bases fitting TRBD2. Trimming cost V 4 bases and J 7 bases; bases outside gene matches: 8. Germline V gene sequence: CDR1 LGHDT, CDR2 YNNKEL (reference sequence). This CDR3 spans 15 amino acids. The CDR3 region has the DNA TGTGCCAGCAGCCTTAGCGGGAGTCAGACGAATGAGCAGTTCTTC. This sequence encodes CASSLSGSQTNEQFF.

The chain carries TRBV28 and TRBJ2-7, with TRBD1 identical over 10 bases. Trimming removed 3 bases from V and 2 bases from J; junction bases left unmatched: 7. The germline V gene has CDR1 MDHEN and CDR2 SYDVKM. The CDR3 consists of 16 residues. CDR3 residues: CASSLTGTGDPYEQYF. The CDR3 bases are TGTGCCAGCAGTTTGACCGGGACAGGGGATCCCTACGAGCAGTACTTC.

This clonotype has only one observation. The rearrangement links TRBV6-1 to TRBJ1-2; D unclear. CDR1 is MNHNS, CDR2 SASEGT, per germline. V was pared by 5 bases and J by 3 bases, with 16 bases between. This CDR3 comprises 15 residues. The CDR3 reads CASSPHHPTYYGYTF. In DNA form, the CDR3 reads TGTGCCAGCAGTCCACACCACCCTACTTACTATGGCTACACCTTC.